The present TCR beta chain was sequenced within a study of cytomegalovirus exposure and HLA in healthy donors. Study results and caveats: With high specificity and sensitivity, the classifier reportedly diagnosed cytomegalovirus status.

Profiling relied on immunoSEQ multiplex PCR, and the TCRdb table lists in-frame clones only, not all of them. Of roughly 260,000 clones in the sample, around nine tenths were seen once. Comment on this clone: What it binds is not known.

Germline V gene lookup returns CDR1 SGDLS and CDR2 YYNGEE. V was cut by 0 bases and J by 6 bases, with 10 bases left in between. This CDR3 spans 13 amino acids. This sequence joins TRBV9 and TRBJ2-7; D is unclear. Sequencing input: PBMCs. The source is a man aged 18 to 30 in good health and CMV-seronegative. The DNA for the CDR3 is TGTGCCAGCAGCGTAGTATCGGGTTCCGAGCAGTACTTC. It translates to CASSVVSGSEQYF. The variable domain in full, with the rest retrieved from reference TRBV9 and TRBJ2-7, is DSGVTQTPKHLITATGQRVTLRCSPRSGDLSVYWYQQSLDQGLQFLIQYYNGEERAKGNILERFSAQQFPDLHSELNLSSLELGDSALYFCASSVVSGSEQYFGPGTRLTVT.